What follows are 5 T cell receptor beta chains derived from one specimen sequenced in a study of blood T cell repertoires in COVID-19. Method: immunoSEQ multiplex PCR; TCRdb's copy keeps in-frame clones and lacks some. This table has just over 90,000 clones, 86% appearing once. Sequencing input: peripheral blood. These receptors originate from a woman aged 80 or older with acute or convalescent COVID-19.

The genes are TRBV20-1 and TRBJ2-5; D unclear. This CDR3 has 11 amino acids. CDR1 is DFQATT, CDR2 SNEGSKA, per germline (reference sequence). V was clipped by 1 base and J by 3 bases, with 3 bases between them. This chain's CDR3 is CSARAEETQYF. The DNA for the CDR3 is TGCAGTGCTAGAGCGGAAGAGACCCAGTACTTC.

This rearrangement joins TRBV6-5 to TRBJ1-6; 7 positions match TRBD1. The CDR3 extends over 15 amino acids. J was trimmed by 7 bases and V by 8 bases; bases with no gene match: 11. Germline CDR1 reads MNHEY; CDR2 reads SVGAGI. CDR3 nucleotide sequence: TGTGCCAGCGGCCGCAGGGGGGTGGGGAATTCACCCCTCCACTTT. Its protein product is CASGRRGVGNSPLHF.

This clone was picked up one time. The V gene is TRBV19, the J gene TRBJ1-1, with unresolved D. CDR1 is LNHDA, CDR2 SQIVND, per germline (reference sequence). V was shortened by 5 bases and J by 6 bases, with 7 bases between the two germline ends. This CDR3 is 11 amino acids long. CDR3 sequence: CASSVGPEAFF. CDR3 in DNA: TGTGCCAGTAGTGTGGGCCCTGAAGCTTTCTTT. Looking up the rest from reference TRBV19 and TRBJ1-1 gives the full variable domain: DGGITQSPKYLFRKEGQNVTLSCEQNLNHDAMYWYRQDPGQGLRLIYYSQIVNDFQKGDIAEGYSVSREKKESFPLTVTSAQKNPTAFYLCASSVGPEAFFGQGTRLTVV.

CDR3 bases: TGTGCCAGCAGTACAAGGGGCTCTGAAGCTTTCTTT. Translating it yields CASSTRGSEAFF. V is TRBV27 and J is TRBJ1-1; tentatively, D is TRBD1 (5 bases). The length of the CDR3 is 12 residues. Trimming removed 5 bases from V and 6 bases from J, with 10 bases in between. The germline CDR1 and CDR2 sequences are MNHEY and SMNVEV (reference sequence).

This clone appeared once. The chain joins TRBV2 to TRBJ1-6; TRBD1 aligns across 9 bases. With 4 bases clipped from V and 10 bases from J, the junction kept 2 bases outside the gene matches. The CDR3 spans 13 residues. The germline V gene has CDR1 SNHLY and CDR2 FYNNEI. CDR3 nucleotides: TGTGCCAGCAGTGGGACAGGGGCGTCACCCCTCCACTTT. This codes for CASSGTGASPLHF. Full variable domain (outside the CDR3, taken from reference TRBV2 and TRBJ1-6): EPEVTQTPSHQVTQMGQEVILRCVPISNHLYFYWYRQILGQKVEFLVSFYNNEISEKSEIFDDQFSVERPDGSNFTLKIRSTKLEDSAMYFCASSGTGASPLHFGNGTRLTVT.